Each of the 23 T cell receptor beta chains below was sequenced from the same sample in a study of blood T cell repertoires in COVID-19. TCRdb's table, derived via immunoSEQ multiplex PCR, lists solely in-frame clones and lacks some. The data hold roughly 350,000 clones, with 88% observed a single time. Sequenced material: peripheral blood. The origin of the receptors is a woman in her seventies with COVID-19, enrolled during active disease.

J is TRBJ2-7 and V is TRBV10-1; possible D gene TRBD1, 6 bases. The CDR3 loop spans 12 amino acids. CDR1 and CDR2 (germline): WNHNN, SYGVQD (reference sequence). Trimming pared 6 bases from V and 6 bases from J, leaving 12 bases between. The CDR3 region has the DNA TGCGCCAGCAGCCCCACAGGGACCGAGCAGTACTTC. Its translation is CASSPTGTEQYF.

For this clone: Its ends do not fully match the called genes, so a read error is possible. The gene calls are TRBV3-1 (or the pseudogene TRBV3-2) and TRBJ2-1; TRBD2 matches 11 bases. CDR1 is LGHDT, CDR2 YNNKEL, per germline (reference sequence). The length of the CDR3 is 11 residues. The DNA of the CDR3 is TGTGCCAGCAGCTTGACTAGCGGGGTTGTCTTC. Translated: CASSLTSGVVF.

A single count supports this clone. J is TRBJ1-6 and V is TRBV5-4; 7 nucleotides align to TRBD1. There are 15 residues in the CDR3. Trimming cost V 2 bases and J 7 bases; bases outside gene matches: 6. Germline CDR1 SGHNT, CDR2 YYREEE (reference sequence). Here the CDR3 reads CASSFLDRINSPLHF. Written as DNA, the CDR3 is TGTGCCAGCAGCTTCTTGGACAGGATAAATTCACCCCTCCACTTT.

The genes are TRBV7-2 and TRBJ2-2, with TRBD1 as a possible D gene (5 bases). In germline, CDR1 is SGHTA, CDR2 FQGNSA. The germline V and J ends were trimmed by 1 base and 6 bases, with 12 bases remaining between them. The CDR3 extends over 15 amino acids. CDR3 sequence: CASSLVAGWPGELFF. The CDR3, as DNA: TGTGCCAGCAGCTTAGTGGCAGGGTGGCCCGGGGAGCTGTTTTTT.

This sequence joins TRBV10-2 and TRBJ2-7, with TRBD2 as a possible D gene (5 bases). The germline V and J ends were trimmed by 5 bases and 6 bases, with 11 bases remaining between them. The germline V gene has CDR1 WSHSY and CDR2 SAAADI. The CDR3 contains 12 residues. The CDR3: CASSRGFPEQYF. CDR3 coding DNA: TGCGCCAGCAGTAGAGGGTTCCCCGAGCAGTACTTC.

CDR3 sequence (DNA): TGTGCCAGCAGACCTTTACAGGGGGCGGACACTGAAGCTTTCTTT. Translated: CASRPLQGADTEAFF. The rearrangement joins TRBV5-4 to TRBJ1-1, with TRBD1 matching 9 bases. CDR1 is SGHNT and CDR2 is YYREEE in the germline V gene (reference sequence). Trimming cost V 5 bases and J 3 bases; bases outside gene matches: 8. The CDR3 is 15 amino acids.

The chain uses TRBV28 and TRBJ1-2; D is possibly TRBD1 (6 bases). Trimming took 4 bases from V and 4 from J, leaving 16 bases between them. The CDR3 sequence is 15 residues long. Per the germline V gene, CDR1 is MDHEN and CDR2 is SYDVKM. The CDR3: CASSSGQTTPYGYTF. CDR3 coding DNA: TGTGCCAGCAGTTCCGGACAGACAACTCCCTATGGCTACACCTTC.

The chain carries TRBV7-9 and TRBJ1-3; weak D call: TRBD1 (6 bases). Looked up from germline, CDR1 is SEHNR and CDR2 is FQNEAQ (reference sequence). Trimming left V 3 bases short and J 9 bases short, with 15 bases between. The CDR3 is 14 residues long. Here the CDR3 reads CASSFIDRTGTIYF. For the CDR3, the DNA is TGTGCCAGCAGCTTTATCGACAGGACCGGCACCATATATTTT.

This chain links TRBV6-2 or TRBV6-3 with TRBJ2-1; 9 bases are a match to TRBD2. There are 15 residues in the CDR3. V lost 2 bases and J lost 7; bases outside the gene matches: 6. Germline V gene data show CDR1 as MNHEY and CDR2 as SVGEGT. The CDR3 reads CASSYPSGRQNEQFF. The CDR3 nucleotides read TGTGCCAGCAGTTACCCGAGCGGGAGGCAAAATGAGCAGTTCTTC.

The chain couples TRBV29-1 to TRBJ2-5; maybe TRBD1 (5 bases). CDR1 is SQVTM and CDR2 is ANQGSEA in the germline V gene. The CDR3 is 13 residues long. Trimming took 1 base from V and 2 from J, leaving 8 bases between them. The CDR3 region has the DNA TGCAGCGTTGAAGGGACAAGACAAGAGACCCAGTACTTC. Translated, it gives CSVEGTRQETQYF.

The J gene is TRBJ2-2, the V gene TRBV5-1; tentative D call: TRBD1 (5 bases). The CDR3 contains 13 residues. V was pared by 4 bases and J by 6 bases, with 10 bases between. Germline V gives CDR1 SGHRS, CDR2 YFSETQ. The CDR3 reads CASSQGIAGELFF. CDR3 DNA sequence: TGCGCCAGCAGCCAGGGTATCGCCGGGGAGCTGTTTTTT.

The chain carries TRBV28 and TRBJ1-1; 9 positions match TRBD1. The germline gives CDR1 MDHEN, CDR2 SYDVKM. V was pared by 6 bases and J by 0 bases, with 11 bases of the junction left unmatched. The CDR3 runs 17 residues. The CDR3 DNA is TGTGCCAGCAGAACCGGGACAGGGAGACATTTGAACACTGAAGCTTTCTTT. This sequence encodes CASRTGTGRHLNTEAFF.

The rearrangement links TRBV21-1 to TRBJ1-1; TRBD1 is taken as the D call from the table, unchecked against the DNA. TRBV21-1 is reported as a pseudogene. The length of the CDR3 is 15 residues. The CDR3 DNA reads TGTGCCAGCAGCATAAAGGACAGGGGGAGCACTGAAGCTTTCTTT. Its protein product is CASSIKDRGSTEAFF.

The chain joins TRBV5-1 to TRBJ2-7; a weak D match, TRBD1 (5 bases). V lost 3 bases and J 6 bases, leaving 10 bases between the germline ends. This CDR3 comprises 12 residues. From germline, CDR1 is SGHRS and CDR2 YFSETQ. DNA of the CDR3: TGCGCCAGCAGCTATGACAGACGCGAGCAGTACTTC. Translation gives CASSYDRREQYF.

The J gene is TRBJ1-2, the V gene TRBV28; D gene uncertain. The CDR3 is 16 residues long. Trimming removed 5 bases from V and 3 bases from J, with 19 bases in between. Germline CDR1 MDHEN, CDR2 SYDVKM. CDR3 bases: TGTGCCAGCAGTCCCCCGGAGGTGACCCTACACTATGGCTACACCTTC. This sequence encodes CASSPPEVTLHYGYTF.

Points on this clone: Distinct nucleotide sequences in the sample also encode this CDR3. The chain joins TRBV7-2 to TRBJ1-5; tentative D call: TRBD1 (6 bases). V dropped 3 bases and J dropped 2 bases, with 8 bases sitting between them. The CDR3 runs to 14 residues. Germline V gives CDR1 SGHTA, CDR2 FQGNSA. For the CDR3, the DNA is TGTGCCAGCAGCTTTTCAGGGGGCAATCAGCCCCAGCATTTT. Amino acids: CASSFSGGNQPQHF.

The genes are TRBV27 and TRBJ2-1, with TRBD1 matching over 8 bases. Germline CDR1 and CDR2: MNHEY and SMNVEV (reference sequence). The CDR3 loop spans 16 amino acids. Trimming at V came to 2 bases and at J to 6 bases, leaving 9 bases not matched to a gene. The CDR3 DNA reads as TGTGCCAGCAGTTTAGCCGGGACAGGATACAGCAATGAGCAGTTCTTC. It is translated as CASSLAGTGYSNEQFF.

This chain connects TRBV5-1 to TRBJ1-1; D gene unclear. The CDR3 runs 15 residues. Germline CDR1 SGHRS, CDR2 YFSETQ. Between the trimmed V and J ends, which lost 1 base and 1 base, there was a span of 11 bases. CDR3 protein: CASSLLEVGNTEAFF. The CDR3 DNA is TGCGCCAGCAGCTTGCTAGAGGTTGGGAACACTGAAGCTTTCTTT.

V gene TRBV6-5 combines with J gene TRBJ1-3; no reliable D call. V lost 6 bases and J 3 bases, leaving 6 bases between the germline ends. This CDR3 spans 12 amino acids. Germline CDR1 reads MNHEY; CDR2 reads SVGAGI. In nucleotides, the CDR3 is TGTGCCAGCAGAAACTTTGGAAACACCATATATTTT. Amino acid sequence: CASRNFGNTIYF.

This rearrangement joins TRBV27 to TRBJ2-1; the match to TRBD2 covers 9 bases. Germline V gene data show CDR1 as MNHEY and CDR2 as SMNVEV (reference sequence). Trimming took 8 bases from V and 2 from J; bases not matched to a gene: 7. The CDR3 has 15 residues. The CDR3 spells CASRSSGAPYNEQFF. The CDR3 bases are TGTGCCAGCCGGTCTAGCGGGGCCCCCTACAATGAGCAGTTCTTC.

V is TRBV5-6 and J is TRBJ2-4, with 7 bases that match TRBD1. Germline CDR1 reads SGHDT; CDR2 reads YYEEEE. This CDR3 spans 12 amino acids. V shed 5 bases, J shed 16 bases, and the junction held 12 bases outside the gene matches. The CDR3 sequence: CASSSRTGKNYF. CDR3 sequence (DNA): TGTGCCAGCAGTTCGAGGACAGGAAAAAATTACTTC.

This clone has only a few counts. The J gene is TRBJ2-1, the V gene TRBV11-1; 9 nucleotides match TRBD2. The trim removed 5 bases at V and 5 bases at J, leaving 7 bases unmatched. CDR1 SGHAT and CDR2 FQDESV come from the germline V gene (reference sequence). CDR3 size: 15 residues. The CDR3 region has the DNA TGTGCCAGCAGCCCTTCAGCGGGGGGTCACAATGAGCAGTTCTTC. This codes for CASSPSAGGHNEQFF.

This sequence joins TRBV5-1 and TRBJ2-5; maybe TRBD2 (6 bases). V was shortened by 4 bases and J by 2 bases, with 12 bases between the two germline ends. Germline V CDR1 and CDR2: SGHRS, YFSETQ. The CDR3 totals 14 residues. CDR3 DNA sequence: TGCGCCAGCAGCGCGGGGTCCCGACAAGAGACCCAGTACTTC. Its translation: CASSAGSRQETQYF. The full variable domain, rest sourced from reference TRBV5-1 and TRBJ2-5, is KAGVTQTPRYLIKTRGQQVTLSCSPISGHRSVSWYQQTPGQGLQFLFEYFSETQRNKGNFPGRFSGRQFSNSRSEMNVSTLELGDSALYLCASSAGSRQETQYFGPGTRLLVL.